This entry features one T cell receptor (beta chain) sequence. Indicated treatment: preoperative locoregional IRX-2 cytokine immunotherapy. Preoperative locoregional IRX-2 cytokine immunotherapy was tested in the phase Ib source study. Using immunoSEQ multiplex PCR, the repertoire was profiled, and TCRdb retains in-frame clones only, with some absent. Of around 35,000 clones listed, 90% to 95% were seen once; the top ten hold about 6%. The sample is drawn from a study of preoperative IRX-2 immunotherapy in early breast cancer. This CDR3 has 11 amino acids. V was pared by 2 bases and J by 10 bases, with 8 bases between. Germline-derived CDR1 and CDR2 are SEHNR and FQNEAQ (reference sequence).

This sequence was found in a human donor with breast cancer. Sampling was carried out from a patient treated with IRX-2 immunotherapy. This chain joins TRBV7-9 and TRBJ1-1; the D gene is possibly TRBD1 (5 bases). The CDR3 loop reads CASSLTGGAFF. DNA of the CDR3: TGTGCCAGCAGCTTAACGGGGGGAGCTTTCTTT. The variable domain in full, completed from reference TRBV7-9 and TRBJ1-1, reads DTGVSQNPRHKITKRGQNVTFRCDPISEHNRLYWYRQTLGQGPEFLTYFQNEAQLEKSRLLSDRFSAERPKGSFSTLEIQRTEQGDSAMYLCASSLTGGAFFGQGTRLTVV.